A single sample is the source of the 5 T cell receptor beta chains below, sequenced in a study of blood T cell repertoires in COVID-19. TCRdb keeps only in-frame clones here, not all; method: immunoSEQ multiplex PCR. The sample contains some 150,000 clones, around nine tenths of which appear only once. Sequenced material: peripheral blood. The receptors originated from a woman in her 50s with active or convalescent COVID-19.

This chain links TRBV29-1 with TRBJ1-1; possible D gene TRBD1, 5 bases. Germline assignment: CDR1 SQVTM and CDR2 ANQGSEA. Trimming took off 8 bases at V and 5 bases at J, with 12 bases between the two ends. This CDR3 contains 11 residues. For the CDR3, the DNA is TGCAGCACGGGGGGAGGGACTGAAGCTTTCTTT. Translated: CSTGGGTEAFF.

The chain uses TRBV7-2 and TRBJ2-1; 14 bases line up with TRBD2. This CDR3 contains 16 residues. CDR1 and CDR2 (germline): SGHTA, FQGNSA. Trimming took 4 bases from V and 4 from J; bases not matched to a gene: 3. The CDR3 nucleotides are TGTGCCAGCAGCTCATGGACTAGCGGGGGGTACAATGAGCAGTTCTTC. As protein: CASSSWTSGGYNEQFF.

The gene calls are TRBV25-1 and TRBJ2-7, with TRBD1 matching 8 bases. CDR3 size: 16 residues. CDR1 is MGHDK and CDR2 is SYGVNS in the germline V gene. V was clipped by 3 bases and J by 6 bases; unmatched bases: 13. The CDR3 protein is CASSDYSGGTIFEQYF. DNA for the CDR3: TGTGCCAGCAGTGACTACTCAGGGGGCACCATCTTCGAGCAGTACTTC.

This clone was seen once. The J gene is TRBJ1-1, the V gene TRBV5-4; tentative D call: TRBD1 (6 bases). V was clipped by 2 bases and J by 3 bases, with 14 bases between them. The CDR3 is 15 amino acids. Germline CDR1 reads SGHNT; CDR2 reads YYREEE (reference sequence). CDR3 nucleotides: TGTGCCAGCAGCTTTGGGGGGGGCGCGGACACTGAAGCTTTCTTT. As protein: CASSFGGGADTEAFF.

The chain is built from TRBV5-1 and TRBJ2-1; possibly TRBD1 for D (5 bases). The ends were cut back, 0 bases at V and 7 bases at J, with 17 bases in the middle. The CDR3 length is 16 residues. Germline V lookup: CDR1 SGHRS, CDR2 YFSETQ. The CDR3 DNA is TGCGCCAGCAGCTTGGTTCCAGCAGGGTCCCAAAATGAGCAGTTCTTC. Translated: CASSLVPAGSQNEQFF.